Included here is one TCR beta chain sequence, with context. Its specificity is not known. This entry belongs to a study of shared clonotypes between healthy human individuals. Study outcomes and limitations: Investigators expected sequencing depth to affect clonotype sharing among donors.

Unmatched junction bases numbered 8, after V lost 5 bases and J lost 5 bases. The CDR3 totals 15 residues. CDR1 and CDR2 from the germline V gene are SEHNR and FQNEAQ (reference sequence). Deep-level settings were used for running the assay. The method was immunoSEQ multiplex PCR; TCRdb's version includes in-frame clones alone and lacks a portion of them. The sample records about 510,000 clones, almost 80% being singletons. The sequence was collected from a woman aged 40 to 50 in good health. Some clones in this sample may be carry-over from other donors' samples. V and J are TRBV7-9 and TRBJ2-5, with 10 bases identical to TRBD2. Sequenced input: PBMCs. CDR3 sequence (DNA): TGTGCCAGCAGCGCCACTAGCGGGACGTTTGAGACCCAGTACTTC. Its translation: CASSATSGTFETQYF.